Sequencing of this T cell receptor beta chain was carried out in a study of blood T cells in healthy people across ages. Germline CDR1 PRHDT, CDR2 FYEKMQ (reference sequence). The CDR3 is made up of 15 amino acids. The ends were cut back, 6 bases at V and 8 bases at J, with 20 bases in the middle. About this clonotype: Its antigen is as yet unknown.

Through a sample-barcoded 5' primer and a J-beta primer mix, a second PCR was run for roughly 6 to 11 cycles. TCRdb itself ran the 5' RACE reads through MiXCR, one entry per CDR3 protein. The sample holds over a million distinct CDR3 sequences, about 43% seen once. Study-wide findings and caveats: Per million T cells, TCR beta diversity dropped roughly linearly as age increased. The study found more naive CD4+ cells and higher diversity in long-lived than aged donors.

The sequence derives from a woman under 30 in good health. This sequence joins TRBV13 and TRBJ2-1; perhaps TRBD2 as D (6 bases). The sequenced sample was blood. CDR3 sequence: CASSLQGLLGYEQFF. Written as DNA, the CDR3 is TGTGCCAGCAGTTTGCAGGGACTCCTGGGCTATGAGCAGTTCTTC.